A selection of T cell receptor beta chains follows, all from one sample in a study of regulatory dendritic cells for organ transplantation. Their specific antigens are unknown. The method was immunoSEQ multiplex PCR; TCRdb's version includes in-frame clones alone and lacks a portion of them. The sample consists of under 12,000 clones, about 81% of them appearing once. Sequenced material: memory CD4+ T cells from blood cultured with regulatory dendritic cells. These receptors were taken from a human donor in good health. CDR3s include the opening cysteine and the closing phenylalanine or tryptophan. The D gene is left open where the match is weak. Some rows mark clone size as missing; the rest say once, few, many or name a class of expanded clone.

size: -; J: TRBJ1-2; V: TRBV9; D: TRBD1; DNA: TGTGCCAGCAGCGTAATTGTCGCCAGGGGGCAGTACTATGGCTACACCTTC; CDR3: CASSVIVARGQYYGYTF
size: -; J: TRBJ2-2; V: TRBV4-3; D: TRBD1; DNA: TGCGCCAGCAGCCCCCAGGGGGCCGGCACCGGGGAGCTGTTTTTT; CDR3: CASSPQGAGTGELFF
size: -; J: TRBJ1-2; V: TRBV6-9; D: -; DNA: TGTGCCAGCAGTTCCCAGAGGGTGAACTATGGCTACACCTTC; CDR3: CASSSQRVNYGYTF
size: -; J: TRBJ2-5; V: TRBV5-6; D: TRBD1; DNA: TGTGCCAGCAGCACGATTGGGACAGGGGGCAGAGAGACCCAGTACTTC; CDR3: CASSTIGTGGRETQYF
size: -; J: TRBJ2-2; V: TRBV2; D: TRBD1; DNA: TGTGCCAGCAGTCCCGGGACAGGGGCCACCGGGGAGCTGTTTTTT; CDR3: CASSPGTGATGELFF
size: -; J: TRBJ1-2; V: TRBV19; D: -; DNA: TGTGCCAGTAGTATGTATGCGACACAACAGGGCTATGGCTACACCTTC; CDR3: CASSMYATQQGYGYTF
size: -; J: TRBJ2-5; V: TRBV7-2; D: TRBD2; DNA: TGTGCCAGCAGCTTAGGTGCGGGGGGGCGAGAGACCCAGTACTTC; CDR3: CASSLGAGGRETQYF
size: few; J: TRBJ1-6; V: TRBV11-2; D: -; DNA: TGTGCCAGCAGCTTAGATATCAGGGGTTCACCCCTCCACTTT; CDR3: CASSLDIRGSPLHF
size: -; J: TRBJ1-2; V: TRBV28; D: -; DNA: TGTGCCAGCACCCCCCTTGGGAGGGGATATGGCTACACCTTC; CDR3: CASTPLGRGYGYTF
size: -; J: TRBJ2-7; V: TRBV6-1; D: TRBD1; DNA: TGTGCCAGCACTATGACAGGGAAGGGGGACGAGCAGTACTTC; CDR3: CASTMTGKGDEQYF
size: -; J: TRBJ1-4; V: TRBV5-1; D: TRBD1; DNA: TGCGCCAGCAGCTTGGGGACAGGGGGCGCGAATGAAAAACTGTTTTTT; CDR3: CASSLGTGGANEKLFF
size: few; J: TRBJ1-6; V: TRBV5-5; D: -; DNA: TGTGCTGGAGGCAGCTCCTATAATTCACCCCTCCACTTT; CDR3: CAGGSSYNSPLHF
size: -; J: TRBJ2-7; V: TRBV2; D: -; DNA: TGTGCCAGCACCCAGGACAGTCAGTCCTACGAGCAGTACTTC; CDR3: CASTQDSQSYEQYF
size: few; J: TRBJ2-1; V: TRBV10-3; D: TRBD2; DNA: TGTGCCATCAGTGACCCCTCTCTAGCGGGGGGATGGAATGAGCAGTTCTTC; CDR3: CAISDPSLAGGWNEQFF
size: -; J: TRBJ2-7; V: TRBV5-6; D: -; DNA: TGTGCCAGCAGCTTACAGGGAATAGAGCAGTACTTC; CDR3: CASSLQGIEQYF
size: -; J: TRBJ2-2; V: TRBV5-6; D: -; DNA: TGTGCCAGCAGCTTGGGTAGGGGCGTCGGGGAGCTGTTTTTT; CDR3: CASSLGRGVGELFF
size: -; J: TRBJ2-3; V: TRBV19; D: TRBD2; DNA: TGTGCCAGTAGTAACCCGGCACTAGCGGTGGATACGCAGTATTTT; CDR3: CASSNPALAVDTQYF
size: -; J: TRBJ1-4; V: TRBV18; D: -; DNA: TGTGCCAGCTCCCCAAAGGGGAGGGGATTTTCAGAAAAACTGTTTTTT; CDR3: CASSPKGRGFSEKLFF
size: -; J: TRBJ1-4; V: TRBV25-1; D: -; DNA: TGTGCCAGCAGTGAAAACAGGGCGACTGGTGAAAAACTGTTTTTT; CDR3: CASSENRATGEKLFF
size: once; J: TRBJ1-2; V: TRBV19; D: -; DNA: TGTGCCAGTAGTACCCGGGGCGGGGGGCGAGGAGACTATGGCTACACCTTC; CDR3: CASSTRGGGRGDYGYTF
size: -; J: TRBJ2-2; V: TRBV27; D: -; DNA: TGTGCCAGCAGTTTACGGGGAACCGGGGAGCTGTTTTTT; CDR3: CASSLRGTGELFF
size: -; J: TRBJ2-3; V: TRBV5-1; D: -; DNA: TGCGCCAGCAGCTATGGGACTGAGACAGATACGCAGTATTTT; CDR3: CASSYGTETDTQYF
size: -; J: TRBJ1-3; V: TRBV6-5; D: -; DNA: TGTGCCAGCAGTTACATCCGGGGGAGCTCTGGAAACACCATATATTTT; CDR3: CASSYIRGSSGNTIYF
size: -; J: TRBJ2-5; V: TRBV7-9; D: TRBD1; DNA: TGTGCCAGCAGCCCAGACCAGGGGGTTACGGAGACCCAGTACTTC; CDR3: CASSPDQGVTETQYF
size: -; J: TRBJ1-5; V: TRBV29-1; D: -; DNA: TGCAGCGTTGAAGTGGACAGTGATCAGCCCCAGCATTTT; CDR3: CSVEVDSDQPQHF
size: -; J: TRBJ2-3; V: TRBV6-1; D: TRBD2; DNA: TGTGCCAGCAGTGATGTGGCGGGGGGCCCACCAGATACGCAGTATTTT; CDR3: CASSDVAGGPPDTQYF
size: few; J: TRBJ1-2; V: TRBV18; D: TRBD1; DNA: TGTGCCAGCTCACCAGCGGCAGGGGGAAACTATGGCTACACCTTC; CDR3: CASSPAAGGNYGYTF
size: few; J: TRBJ1-1; V: TRBV5-5; D: -; DNA: TGTGCCAGCAGCTTGCAGGGTGGGCGAACGAACACTGAAGCTTTCTTT; CDR3: CASSLQGGRTNTEAFF
size: -; J: TRBJ2-1; V: TRBV10-3; D: -; DNA: TGTGCCATCAGTGAGAACAACAATGAGCAGTTCTTC; CDR3: CAISENNNEQFF
size: -; J: TRBJ2-7; V: TRBV5-1; D: TRBD1; DNA: TGCGCCAGCAGCTTCTCTGACAGGGTTGAAGACGAGCAGTACTTC; CDR3: CASSFSDRVEDEQYF
size: -; J: TRBJ2-5; V: TRBV7-7; D: -; DNA: TGTGCCAGCAGCATCGACAGGCAAGAGACCCAGTACTTC; CDR3: CASSIDRQETQYF
size: -; J: TRBJ1-2; V: TRBV29-1; D: TRBD1; DNA: TGCAGCGCCCAGTCAGGACAGGGGGATGGCTACACCTTC; CDR3: CSAQSGQGDGYTF
size: -; J: TRBJ1-4; V: TRBV5-1; D: TRBD1; DNA: TGCGCCAGCAGCTTAGACAGGGCTTCTGAAAAACTGTTTTTT; CDR3: CASSLDRASEKLFF
size: -; J: TRBJ2-7; V: TRBV5-1; D: TRBD1; DNA: TGCGCCAGCAGCTTGCAGGGGACAGACGAGCAGTACTTC; CDR3: CASSLQGTDEQYF
size: -; J: TRBJ1-1; V: TRBV12-5; D: -; DNA: TGTGCTAGTGGTTTGCCCCAGAACACTGAAGCTTTCTTT; CDR3: CASGLPQNTEAFF
size: -; J: TRBJ2-7; V: TRBV27; D: -; DNA: TGTGCCAGCAGTTTGCAGGGTATCTACGAGCAGTACTTC; CDR3: CASSLQGIYEQYF
size: -; J: TRBJ2-1; V: TRBV7-8; D: -; DNA: TGTGCCAGCAAGGGGGGGGGCCGATCGAATGAGCAGTTCTTC; CDR3: CASKGGGRSNEQFF
size: -; J: TRBJ2-3; V: TRBV19; D: TRBD2; DNA: TGTGCCAGTCAGGGGCTAGCGGGGGTTCCGGGTACGCAGTATTTT; CDR3: CASQGLAGVPGTQYF
size: -; J: TRBJ2-5; V: TRBV7-9; D: -; DNA: TGTGCCAGCAGCCCTAGGCCAACACTCCCAGAGACCCAGTACTTC; CDR3: CASSPRPTLPETQYF
size: -; J: TRBJ1-6; V: TRBV29-1; D: -; DNA: TGCAGCGCCGTGGGGCAGGGTACACCCCTCCACTTT; CDR3: CSAVGQGTPLHF
size: -; J: TRBJ2-5; V: TRBV4-1; D: TRBD1; DNA: TGCGCCAGCAGCCAGCAGGGGGCTGGAGAAGAGACCCAGTACTTC; CDR3: CASSQQGAGEETQYF
size: -; J: TRBJ2-4; V: TRBV29-1; D: TRBD1; DNA: TGCAGCGTTGAGACATACGGACAGGGTAGCCAAAACATTCAGTACTTC; CDR3: CSVETYGQGSQNIQYF
size: -; J: TRBJ1-1; V: TRBV5-1; D: -; DNA: TGCGCCAGCAGCTTGGGGGGGCAAGAAGCTTTCTTT; CDR3: CASSLGGQEAFF
size: -; J: TRBJ1-1; V: TRBV5-4; D: -; DNA: TGTGCCAGCAGCTACCCCTCGGGCACTGAAGCTTTCTTT; CDR3: CASSYPSGTEAFF
size: -; J: TRBJ2-7; V: TRBV7-8; D: TRBD2; DNA: TGTGCCAGCAGCTTAGATGGGATAAGCGGGGGTGAGGCCTACGAGCAGTACTTC; CDR3: CASSLDGISGGEAYEQYF
size: few; J: TRBJ1-6; V: TRBV7-3; D: -; DNA: TGTGCCAGCAGCTCCCGACAGGATTCACCCCTCCACTTT; CDR3: CASSSRQDSPLHF
size: -; J: TRBJ2-5; V: TRBV6-5; D: -; DNA: TGTGCCAGCAGGGAGGCGGAGACCCAGTACTTC; CDR3: CASREAETQYF
size: -; J: TRBJ2-7; V: TRBV6-6; D: TRBD1; DNA: TGTGCCAGCAGTTCCTCACAGGGGAGCGAGCAGTACTTC; CDR3: CASSSSQGSEQYF
size: -; J: TRBJ2-1; V: TRBV6-1; D: TRBD1; DNA: TGTGCCAGCAGCCCCGGACAGGGAAACCGCAATGAGCAGTTCTTC; CDR3: CASSPGQGNRNEQFF
size: -; J: TRBJ2-1; V: TRBV5-1; D: -; DNA: TGCGCCAGCAGGATGGATGGGGGCCGTAATGAGCAGTTCTTC; CDR3: CASRMDGGRNEQFF
size: -; J: TRBJ1-5; V: TRBV19; D: -; DNA: TGTGCCAGTAGTATAGGAGGGCGGGGGCTTCAGCCCCAGCATTTT; CDR3: CASSIGGRGLQPQHF
size: -; J: TRBJ2-2; V: TRBV6-1; D: -; DNA: TGTGCCAGCAGTTGGGAGAGGGCTCGGACCGGGGAGCTGTTTTTT; CDR3: CASSWERARTGELFF
size: few; J: TRBJ2-3; V: TRBV19; D: TRBD2; DNA: TGTGCCAGTAGTTCAGCGGGGGGGCCATGGGATACGCAGTATTTT; CDR3: CASSSAGGPWDTQYF
size: -; J: TRBJ2-1; V: TRBV10-3; D: TRBD2; DNA: TGTGCCATCAGTGAGTCGAGCGGGGGCCTTTACAATGAGCAGTTCTTC; CDR3: CAISESSGGLYNEQFF
size: -; J: TRBJ1-5; V: TRBV6-1; D: -; DNA: TGTGCCAGCAGCCGGGGGGGGTATAGCAATCAGCCCCAGCATTTT; CDR3: CASSRGGYSNQPQHF